The next 25 T cell receptor beta chains were all read from a single sample in a study of blood T cells in healthy people across ages. The use of a sample-barcoded 5' primer and a J-beta primer mix characterized a second PCR of roughly 7 to 12 cycles. TCRdb reanalysed the 5' RACE reads using MiXCR and keeps one entry per CDR3 protein. The table includes more than 750,000 distinct CDR3 sequences, 25% to 35% detected once. These records were also assigned to another study, of T cells of mothers and their children.

Sequencing input: blood. The receptors stem from a woman between 40 and 50 years old in good health.

As regards this clonotype: A read error may account for a junction end that differs from germline. The chain uses TRBV7-6 and TRBJ2-1; a possible D gene is TRBD2 (6 bases). The CDR3 totals 14 residues. The germline V gene encodes CDR1 SGHVS and CDR2 FNYEAQ. CDR3 in amino acids: CAGSLRGTHNEQFF. In DNA form, the CDR3 reads TGTGCCGGCAGCTTAAGAGGGACTCACAATGAGCAGTTCTTC.

This clonotype has only a few counts. The chain links TRBV7-9 to TRBJ2-7; tentative D call: TRBD2 (5 bases). The CDR3 is 15 amino acids. In germline, CDR1 is SEHNR, CDR2 FQNEAQ (reference sequence). Trimming pared 4 bases from V and 6 bases from J, leaving 19 bases between. CDR3 loop: CASSSIVRGISEQYF. For the CDR3, the DNA is TGTGCCAGCAGCTCCATAGTCCGGGGAATTAGCGAGCAGTACTTC.

The V call is TRBV20-1, the J call TRBJ2-2; D may be TRBD2 (7 bases). The V end was cut by 7 bases, the J end by 8 bases, with 17 bases between. Looked up from germline, CDR1 is DFQATT and CDR2 is SNEGSKA (reference sequence). The CDR3 is 13 amino acids. The CDR3 loop is CSGREGGAGELFF. The CDR3 bases are TGCAGTGGCCGAGAGGGGGGGGCTGGGGAGCTGTTTTTT.

Remarks on this clonotype: Germline and junction disagree at one end, which may indicate a read error. This sequence joins TRBV28 and TRBJ1-1; D unclear. The CDR3 has 13 amino acids. The germline V gene encodes CDR1 MDHEN and CDR2 SYDVKM. CDR3 sequence: CASSVSMNTEASF. The CDR3 bases are TGTGCCAGCAGTGTCAGTATGAACACTGAAGCTTCCTTT.

A word on this clonotype: A much larger clone sits a single nucleotide away, making a read error possible. CDR3 loop: CASSLLGTGAHEQYV. The DNA of the CDR3 is TGTGCCAGCAGTCTTCTCGGGACAGGGGCCCACGAGCAGTACGTC. This rearrangement joins TRBV28 to TRBJ2-7; 10 nucleotides line up with TRBD1. Germline values: CDR1 MDHEN, CDR2 SYDVKM. The V gene end was trimmed by 5 bases and the J gene end by 5 bases; junction bases not matched to a gene: 9. This CDR3 is 15 amino acids long.

This clonotype has ten or more counts. The V gene is TRBV29-1, the J gene TRBJ1-2; 7 nucleotides align to TRBD1. The germline CDR1 and CDR2 sequences are SQVTM and ANQGSEA. The CDR3 extends over 12 amino acids. With 4 bases clipped from V and 4 bases from J, the junction kept 3 bases outside the gene matches. The CDR3 nucleotides read TGCAGCGTTGTAGAGGGGGCCTATGGCTACACCTTC. This gives the protein CSVVEGAYGYTF.

This clonotype came up many times. The gene calls are TRBV20-1 and TRBJ2-2; TRBD2 matches 13 bases. Germline CDR1 reads DFQATT; CDR2 reads SNEGSKA (reference sequence). V shed 6 bases and J 7 bases; nucleotides not matched to a gene: 11. CDR3 length: 16 amino acids. The CDR3 protein is CSAPRTSGGDNGELFF. In DNA, the CDR3 is TGCAGTGCCCCCCGGACTAGCGGGGGAGACAACGGGGAGCTGTTTTTT.

This clonotype was seen only a few times. CDR3 sequence reads: CASSQRTVNTEAFF. Written as DNA, the CDR3 is TGTGCCAGCAGTCAAAGGACAGTGAACACTGAAGCTTTCTTT. The rearrangement uses TRBV2 and TRBJ1-1, with D tentatively TRBD1 (6 bases). V was cut by 5 bases and J by 0 bases, with 10 bases left in between. Germline V gene sequence: CDR1 SNHLY, CDR2 FYNNEI. The CDR3 runs to 14 residues.

This clonotype was detected many times. The chain uses TRBV12-3 or TRBV12-4 and TRBJ1-5, with D unclear. This CDR3 is built from 14 residues. V was clipped by 3 bases and J by 1 base, with 7 bases between them. CDR3: CASSFMVSNQPQHF. CDR3 coding DNA: TGTGCCAGCAGTTTTATGGTGAGCAATCAGCCCCAGCATTTT.

In the case of this clonotype: One end of the junction is discordant with germline, which a read error may explain. This rearrangement joins TRBV6-2 or TRBV6-3 to TRBJ1-2; possible D gene TRBD1, 5 bases. In germline, CDR1 is MNHEY, CDR2 SVGEGT. The CDR3 sequence is 16 residues long. Written as DNA, the CDR3 is TGTGCCAGCAGTTACTCTAGTGTATGGGGGAACTATGGCTGCACCTTC. This sequence encodes CASSYSSVWGNYGCTF.

This sequence joins TRBV27 and TRBJ2-1, with TRBD2 matching 9 bases. Unmatched junction bases numbered 8, after V lost 5 bases and J lost 12 bases. The germline V gene has CDR1 MNHEY and CDR2 SMNVEV (reference sequence). The CDR3 sequence is 13 residues long. CDR3 sequence (DNA): TGTGCCAGCAGTGACCTAGCGGGATCAGGGCAGTTCTTC. This gives the protein CASSDLAGSGQFF.

For this clonotype: At one of its ends the junction is not consistent with the germline gene, which may arise from a read error. The chain uses TRBV3-1 and TRBJ2-5, with TRBD2 matching 9 bases. The CDR3 spans 17 residues. Germline V gives CDR1 LGHDT, CDR2 YNNKEL (reference sequence). The CDR3 here is CVSSPISLLAGQETQYF. CDR3 DNA sequence: TGTGTCAGCAGCCCTATATCTTTACTAGCGGGCCAAGAGACCCAGTACTTC.

This clonotype was counted many times. In nucleotides, the CDR3 is TGTGCCAGCAGTTTAAATTCGGGGTTCACCTACGAGCAGTACTTC. Protein sequence: CASSLNSGFTYEQYF. The chain combines TRBV12-3 or TRBV12-4 with TRBJ2-7, with a tentative D call TRBD2 (5 bases). The V and J ends lost 2 bases and 2 bases respectively, with 13 bases between them. The CDR3 loop spans 15 amino acids.

The CDR3 DNA sequence: TGTGCCATCAGTGAGGACCTCCTAATTAAAAATAATTCACCCCTCCACTTT. This codes for CAISEDLLIKNNSPLHF. J is TRBJ1-6 and V is TRBV10-3; D unresolved. The germline V gene has CDR1 ENHRY and CDR2 SYGVKD. The V end lost 2 bases, the J end lost 5 bases, and 16 bases lay between the germline ends. The CDR3 is made up of 17 amino acids.

Worth noting for this clonotype: Since a much larger clone is just one base distant, this may be a read error. The genes are TRBV12-3 or TRBV12-4 and TRBJ2-5, with D perhaps TRBD2 (5 bases). Trimming shortened V by 1 base and J by 2 bases, and 17 bases separated the two germline ends. The CDR3 is 17 residues long. In nucleotides, the CDR3 is TGTGCCAGCAGTTTAGTACTTGGCAGGAGGCCTCAAGAGACCCAGTACTTC. Protein sequence: CASSLVLGRRPQETQYF.

This clonotype was detected many times. CDR3 DNA: TGCAGCGTTGAAGATTTTAGCGGGGCGGCCGGGGAGCTGTTTTTT. Translated: CSVEDFSGAAGELFF. The rearrangement links TRBV29-1 to TRBJ2-2; TRBD2 matches 8 bases. V was clipped by 0 bases and J by 6 bases; unmatched bases: 6. This CDR3 region has 15 residues. Looked up from germline, CDR1 is SQVTM and CDR2 is ANQGSEA.

This clonotype was observed a few times. The chain has TRBV12-3 or TRBV12-4 and TRBJ1-3; D uncertain. With 2 bases removed from V and 4 bases from J, the gap between germline ends came to 9 bases. The CDR3 has 14 amino acids. CDR3 protein: CASSLSQSGNTIYF. In DNA, the CDR3 is TGTGCCAGCAGTTTATCCCAGTCCGGAAACACCATATATTTT.

The chain uses TRBV5-1 and TRBJ2-7; 11 bases align to TRBD2. This CDR3 is 17 amino acids long. V lost 3 bases and J lost 1; bases outside the gene matches: 9. CDR1 is SGHRS and CDR2 is YFSETQ in the germline V gene. CDR3 nucleotide sequence: TGCGCCAGCAGCTCCGCACTGACTAGCGGGGTATCCTACGAGCAGTACTTC. Translated: CASSSALTSGVSYEQYF.

This clonotype turned up a few times. The gene calls are TRBV11-2 and TRBJ2-1; perhaps TRBD2 as D (6 bases). Trimming pared 0 bases from V and 4 bases from J, leaving 10 bases between. Germline lookup yields CDR1 SGHAT and CDR2 FQNNGV. CDR3 length: 15 residues. CDR3 region: CASSLDTSPYNEQFF. The CDR3 DNA reads TGTGCCAGCAGCTTAGATACTAGCCCTTACAATGAGCAGTTCTTC.

This clonotype came up many times. The chain recombines TRBV5-1 with TRBJ1-1; D unresolved. Germline assignment: CDR1 SGHRS and CDR2 YFSETQ. V lost 4 bases and J lost 0, with 10 bases in between. The CDR3 has 14 amino acids. CDR3: CASSPTDLNTEAFF. CDR3 in DNA: TGCGCCAGCAGCCCTACGGACCTGAACACTGAAGCTTTCTTT.

J is TRBJ2-7 and V is TRBV7-9, with TRBD2 matching over 10 bases. The CDR3 covers 12 residues. Germline-derived CDR1 and CDR2 are SEHNR and FQNEAQ (reference sequence). CDR3 region: CACSGGTYEQYF. CDR3 DNA: TGTGCATGTAGCGGGGGGACCTACGAGCAGTACTTC.

The chain employs TRBV2 and TRBJ1-1; TRBD1 agrees at 8 bases. Germline V gives CDR1 SNHLY, CDR2 FYNNEI. V lost 5 bases, J lost 11 bases, and 7 bases stayed unmatched. The length of the CDR3 is 12 residues. The CDR3 is CASSLGQGHAFF. The CDR3 DNA is TGTGCCAGCAGTCTCGGACAGGGTCACGCTTTCTTT.

The V and J genes are TRBV6-2 or TRBV6-3 and TRBJ2-7, with TRBD1 as a possible D gene (5 bases). This CDR3 contains 14 residues. Germline V gives CDR1 MNHEY, CDR2 SVGEGT. Trimming took 5 bases from V and 1 from J, leaving 12 bases between them. The DNA of the CDR3 is TGTGCCAGCAGTCCCCTGACAGAGTCCTACGAGCAGTACTTC. It is translated as CASSPLTESYEQYF.

This clonotype came up a few times. The CDR3 DNA reads as TGCAGTGCTAGACCTTGGCTAGCGGGGGGGGTCAGTGAAGCCAAAAACATTCAGTACTTC. It codes for CSARPWLAGGVSEAKNIQYF. This chain links TRBV20-1 with TRBJ2-4, with TRBD2 matching over 12 bases. The germline CDR1 and CDR2 sequences are DFQATT and SNEGSKA (reference sequence). With V trimmed by 2 bases and J by 0 bases, 14 bases remained unmatched. The length of the CDR3 is 20 residues.

This clonotype occurred many times. The rearrangement joins TRBV25-1 to TRBJ2-5, with D possibly matching TRBD1 (5 bases). The CDR3 runs 12 residues. Germline V gene lookup returns CDR1 MGHDK and CDR2 SYGVNS. Trimming left V 6 bases short and J 4 bases short, with 9 bases between. The CDR3 loop reads CASRGVGETQYF. The CDR3, as DNA: TGTGCCAGCAGAGGGGTGGGAGAGACCCAGTACTTC.